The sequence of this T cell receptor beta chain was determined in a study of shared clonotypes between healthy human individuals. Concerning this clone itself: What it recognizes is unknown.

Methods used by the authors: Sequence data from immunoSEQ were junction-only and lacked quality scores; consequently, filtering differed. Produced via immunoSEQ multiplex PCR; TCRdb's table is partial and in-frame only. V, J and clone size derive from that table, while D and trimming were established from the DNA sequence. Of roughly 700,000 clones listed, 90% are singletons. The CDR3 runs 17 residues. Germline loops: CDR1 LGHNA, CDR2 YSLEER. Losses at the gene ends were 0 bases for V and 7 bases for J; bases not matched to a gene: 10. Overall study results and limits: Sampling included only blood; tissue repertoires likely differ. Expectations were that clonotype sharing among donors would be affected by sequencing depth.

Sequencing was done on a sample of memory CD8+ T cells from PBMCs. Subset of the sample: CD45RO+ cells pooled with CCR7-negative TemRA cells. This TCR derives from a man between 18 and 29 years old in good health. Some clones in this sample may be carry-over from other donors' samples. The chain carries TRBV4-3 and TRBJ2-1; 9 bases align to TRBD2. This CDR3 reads CASSQDWAGGPRNEQFF. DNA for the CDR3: TGCGCCAGCAGCCAAGATTGGGCGGGAGGGCCTAGGAATGAGCAGTTCTTC.